The rows below give T cell receptor beta chains drawn from one sample of a study of blood T cell repertoires in COVID-19. Only in-frame clones appear in the TCRdb table, and some are missing; sequencing was by immunoSEQ multiplex PCR. Among around 170,000 clones listed, around 89% were seen once. Sequenced: peripheral blood. These receptors originate from a woman in her 30s with acute or convalescent COVID-19. The CDR3 runs from the conserved cysteine through the conserved F or W. The order of the fields is clone size, J gene, V gene, CDR3 protein. Size is omitted from some rows. Given values are once, few, many or a class for expanded clones.

clone_size: once
j_call: TRBJ1-2
v_call: TRBV7-9
cdr3_aa: CASSPRDSYGYTF

clone_size: .
j_call: TRBJ1-4
v_call: TRBV5-6
cdr3_aa: CASSPGGGSEKLFF

clone_size: .
j_call: TRBJ1-6
v_call: TRBV6-5
cdr3_aa: CARGGQGVRPLHF

clone_size: .
j_call: TRBJ1-2
v_call: TRBV30
cdr3_aa: CAWTPGGYGYTF

clone_size: .
j_call: TRBJ2-7
v_call: TRBV24-1
cdr3_aa: CATSERGVQQYF

clone_size: once
j_call: TRBJ2-5
v_call: TRBV28
cdr3_aa: CASQTTGRGETQYF

clone_size: .
j_call: TRBJ2-3
v_call: TRBV10-1
cdr3_aa: CASSRTSGSGTDTQYF

clone_size: .
j_call: TRBJ1-5
v_call: TRBV6-6
cdr3_aa: CASSYPVHQPQHF

clone_size: .
j_call: TRBJ2-2
v_call: TRBV30
cdr3_aa: CAWVGLAGSITGELFF

clone_size: .
j_call: TRBJ1-6
v_call: TRBV12-3/TRBV12-4
cdr3_aa: CASSFSGFEALHF

clone_size: once
j_call: TRBJ1-2
v_call: TRBV30
cdr3_aa: CAWNRQGAGGYTF

clone_size: .
j_call: TRBJ2-1
v_call: TRBV10-3
cdr3_aa: CAIGLPPYNEQFF

clone_size: .
j_call: TRBJ2-5
v_call: TRBV27
cdr3_aa: CASSYTSGLARETQYF

clone_size: .
j_call: TRBJ2-2
v_call: TRBV5-1
cdr3_aa: CASSLVATPQPGELFF

clone_size: few
j_call: TRBJ2-1
v_call: TRBV20-1
cdr3_aa: CSASFENEQFF

clone_size: .
j_call: TRBJ2-6
v_call: TRBV7-2
cdr3_aa: CASSLGSPVSGANVLTF

clone_size: once
j_call: TRBJ1-5
v_call: TRBV2
cdr3_aa: CASSASEGHQPQHF

clone_size: .
j_call: TRBJ2-7
v_call: TRBV15
cdr3_aa: CATSRAQGLAGINEQYF

clone_size: .
j_call: TRBJ2-5
v_call: TRBV28
cdr3_aa: CASSVTGKNETQYF

clone_size: many
j_call: TRBJ1-1
v_call: TRBV5-4
cdr3_aa: CASSFEQMNTEAFF

clone_size: .
j_call: TRBJ1-1
v_call: TRBV28
cdr3_aa: CASSLETGRAFF

clone_size: .
j_call: TRBJ2-7
v_call: TRBV5-1
cdr3_aa: CASSIEREGYEQYF